This T cell receptor beta chain originates from a study of Ad26.COV2.S vaccination and SARS-CoV-2 variants. Study as a whole: The study gave Ad26.COV2.S intramuscularly, once or twice 56 days apart.

Treatment reported: 19 received Ad26.COV2.S at low or high dose, single or two shots; 5 received placebo; per-sample allocation not given. Sampling was done on day 63 after the first vaccine or placebo injection. In the vaccine, an Ad26 vector expressed the SARS-CoV-2 spike of the Wuhan strain. TCRdb's table, derived via immunoSEQ multiplex PCR, lists solely in-frame clones and lacks some. The table lists a few hundred thousand clones, roughly four fifths of them singletons, with about 8% in the top ten. Regarding the study as a whole: Comparability of non-spike TCR breadth was observed across vaccine and placebo recipients.

Trimming left V 2 bases short and J 5 bases short, with 14 bases between. CDR1 and CDR2 from the germline V gene are SGHTA and FQGNSA. The CDR3 runs 15 residues. The count of this clone is one. No antigen is known for it. This TCR was recovered from a person aged 18-60 years who received the Ad26.COV2.S COVID-19 vaccine or a placebo. The rearrangement links TRBV7-2 to TRBJ2-3, with D uncertain. Sequenced material: peripheral blood, taken in a trial of Ad26.COV2.S vaccine versus placebo. The DNA for the CDR3 is TGTGCCAGCAGCTTAAGTGCCGTTCGGAAAGATACGCAGTATTTT. Its protein is CASSLSAVRKDTQYF.